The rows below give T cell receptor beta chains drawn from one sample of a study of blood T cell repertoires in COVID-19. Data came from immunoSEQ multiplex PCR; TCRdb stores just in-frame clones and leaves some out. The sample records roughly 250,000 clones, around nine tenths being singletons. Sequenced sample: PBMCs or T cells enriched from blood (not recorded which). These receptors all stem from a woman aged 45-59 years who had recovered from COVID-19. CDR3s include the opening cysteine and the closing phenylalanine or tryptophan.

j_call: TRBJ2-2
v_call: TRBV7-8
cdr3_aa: CASRLAGVDTGELFF

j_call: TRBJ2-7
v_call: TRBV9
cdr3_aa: CASSGGLAGGPSSYEQYF

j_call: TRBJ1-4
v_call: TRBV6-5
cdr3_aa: CASRISTGEKLFF

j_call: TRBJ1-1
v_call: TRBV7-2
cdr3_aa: CASSPDSRNTEAFF

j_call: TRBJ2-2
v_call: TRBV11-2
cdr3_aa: CASRTLANTGELFF

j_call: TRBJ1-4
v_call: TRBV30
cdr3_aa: CAWSVKGAYGGKLFF

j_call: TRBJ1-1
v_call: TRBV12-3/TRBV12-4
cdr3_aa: CASSLATGTEAFF

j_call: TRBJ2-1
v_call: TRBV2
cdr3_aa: CASSDKLLAGNNEQFF

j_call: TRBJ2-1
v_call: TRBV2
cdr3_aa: CASRGLAGFDEQFF

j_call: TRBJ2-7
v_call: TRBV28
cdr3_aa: CASSNGTSAGSGVQYF

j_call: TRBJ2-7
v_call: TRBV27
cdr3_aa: CASSFRDRVSYEQYF

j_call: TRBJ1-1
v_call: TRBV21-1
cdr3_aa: CASRKGVDRENSPEAFF

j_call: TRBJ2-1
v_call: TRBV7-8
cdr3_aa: CASSRRTVTTYNEQFF

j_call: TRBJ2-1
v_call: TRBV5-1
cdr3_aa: CASSFTSGVSYNEQFF

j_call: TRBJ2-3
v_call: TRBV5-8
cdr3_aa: CASSPEATDTQYF

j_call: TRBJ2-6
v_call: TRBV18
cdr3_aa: CASRPPGQESSGANVLTF

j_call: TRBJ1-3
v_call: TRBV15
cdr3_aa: CATSRDRGGNTIYF

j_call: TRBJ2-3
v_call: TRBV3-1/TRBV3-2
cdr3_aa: CASSQYRSSTDTQYF

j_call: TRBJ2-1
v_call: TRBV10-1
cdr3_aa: CASSAYRDSYNEQFF

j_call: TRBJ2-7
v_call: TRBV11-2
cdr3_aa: CASSLGLAASYEQYF

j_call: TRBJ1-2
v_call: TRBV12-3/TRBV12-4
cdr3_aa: CASSLPQRDGYTF

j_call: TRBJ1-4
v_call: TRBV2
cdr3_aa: CASSEYPANEKLFF

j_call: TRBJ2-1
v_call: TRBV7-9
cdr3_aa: CASSPRTSGQYNEQFF

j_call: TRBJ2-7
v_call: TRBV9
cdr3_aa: CASSVDILGTSGSYEQYF

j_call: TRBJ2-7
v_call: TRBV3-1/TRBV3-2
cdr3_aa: CASSPGLAGTYEQYF

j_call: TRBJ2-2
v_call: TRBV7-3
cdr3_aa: CASSSDTGELFF

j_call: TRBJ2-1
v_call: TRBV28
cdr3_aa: CASSLAHTEQFF

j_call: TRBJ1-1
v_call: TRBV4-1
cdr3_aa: CASSQEVAGNTEAFF

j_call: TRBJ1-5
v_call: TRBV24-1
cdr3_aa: CATSDLSKGVNQPQHF

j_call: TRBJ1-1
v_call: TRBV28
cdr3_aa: CASSLPLTGTEAFF

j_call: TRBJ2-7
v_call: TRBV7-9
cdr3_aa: CASSSHGTGSYEQYF

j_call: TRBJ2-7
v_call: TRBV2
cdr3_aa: CASSRDRVTEQYF

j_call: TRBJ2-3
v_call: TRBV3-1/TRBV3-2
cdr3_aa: CASSQDRPSGSGTDTQYF

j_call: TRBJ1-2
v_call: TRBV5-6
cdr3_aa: CASSLAGTVPNYGYTF

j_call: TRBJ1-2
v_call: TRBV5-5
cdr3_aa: CASSLAGGSYGYTF

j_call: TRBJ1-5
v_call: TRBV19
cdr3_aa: CASRKGQGLEQPQHF

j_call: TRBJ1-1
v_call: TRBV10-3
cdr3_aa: CAARGDTEAFF

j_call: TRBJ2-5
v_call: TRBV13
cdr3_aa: CASSPGTSGGFQETQYF

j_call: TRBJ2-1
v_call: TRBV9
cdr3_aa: CASSPAGTSGFSYNEQFF

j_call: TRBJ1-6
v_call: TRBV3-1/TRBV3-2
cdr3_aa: CASSQKPIYSFLDSPLHF

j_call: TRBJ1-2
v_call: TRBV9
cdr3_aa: CASSQSTNHYGYTF

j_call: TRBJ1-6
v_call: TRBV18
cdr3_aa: CASSPTRQGEGSPLHF

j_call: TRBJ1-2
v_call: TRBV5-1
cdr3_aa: CASSLTGDIGLGYTF

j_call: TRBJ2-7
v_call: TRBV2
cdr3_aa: CASGWTSRGYEQYF

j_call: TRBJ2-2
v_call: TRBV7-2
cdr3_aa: CATRKREGQIRNTGELFF

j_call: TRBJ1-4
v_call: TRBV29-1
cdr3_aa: CSASGGFNEKLFF

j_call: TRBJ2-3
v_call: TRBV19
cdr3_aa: CASRVTGGDTQYF

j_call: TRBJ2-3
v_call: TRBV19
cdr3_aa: CASSLDRDTTSTDTQYF

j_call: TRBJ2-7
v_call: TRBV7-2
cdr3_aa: CASSLGQFNEQYF

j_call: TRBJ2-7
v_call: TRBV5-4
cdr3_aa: CASSLDPSGKNEQYF

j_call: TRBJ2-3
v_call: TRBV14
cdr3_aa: CASSQVPLPGVITDTQYF

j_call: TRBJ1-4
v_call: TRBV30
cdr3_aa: CAWSGQGNEKLFF

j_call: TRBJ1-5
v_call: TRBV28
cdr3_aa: CASSLLTGAPQHF

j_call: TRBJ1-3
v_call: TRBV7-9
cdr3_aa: CASSLAGTGNTIYF